The 7 T cell receptor beta chains in this list originate from one sample, sequenced in a study of blood T cell repertoires in COVID-19. Sequencing used immunoSEQ multiplex PCR; TCRdb keeps in-frame clones, though not all of them. This sample has roughly 250,000 clones, with 88% found just once. The material sequenced was peripheral blood. The receptor source for this set is a woman aged 40 to 50 who had recovered from COVID-19.

This chain links TRBV19 with TRBJ1-4, with 8 bases that match TRBD1. The CDR3 length is 14 residues. V dropped 4 bases and J dropped 2; count of bases not matched to a gene: 0. The germline V gene has CDR1 LNHDA and CDR2 SQIVND (reference sequence). Written as DNA, the CDR3 is TGTGCCAGTAGTAACAGGGGGACTAATGAAAAACTGTTTTTT. Its translation is CASSNRGTNEKLFF.

The chain links TRBV2 to TRBJ1-4; 12 nucleotides align to TRBD1. Looked up from germline, CDR1 is SNHLY and CDR2 is FYNNEI. V lost 7 bases, J lost 8 bases, and 5 bases stayed unmatched. This CDR3 is 14 amino acids long. The CDR3 loop is CASKSGTGGEKLFF. The CDR3 region has the DNA TGTGCCAGCAAGTCCGGGACAGGGGGCGAAAAACTGTTTTTT.

CDR3 DNA sequence: TGTGCCAGTAGTAAGGCTAGCGGGAGACCGCCCTACGAGCAGTACTTC. Encoded protein: CASSKASGRPPYEQYF. The chain has TRBV19 and TRBJ2-7; TRBD2 matches at 10 bases. The length of the CDR3 is 16 residues. CDR1 and CDR2 (germline): LNHDA, SQIVND (reference sequence). Germline trimming cut 4 bases from V and 2 bases from J; bases unmatched to any gene: 8.

The gene calls are TRBV7-2 and TRBJ2-1, with D tentatively TRBD2 (6 bases). CDR1 SGHTA and CDR2 FQGNSA come from the germline V gene. Trimming took off 5 bases at V and 4 bases at J, with 21 bases between the two ends. The CDR3 has 17 amino acids. The DNA for the CDR3 is TGTGCCAGCAGCCTTAGGTCCCCCGGGAGTTGGTACAATGAGCAGTTCTTC. Translating gives CASSLRSPGSWYNEQFF.

The gene calls are TRBV6-6 and TRBJ2-7, with 11 positions matching TRBD1. From germline, CDR1 is MNHNY and CDR2 SVGAGI (reference sequence). The CDR3 sequence is 16 residues long. V gave up 2 bases and J gave up 5 bases; unmatched junction bases: 8. The CDR3 DNA reads as TGTGCCAGCAGTTACATGATCGGACAGGGGGCCAACGAGCAGTACTTC. This encodes CASSYMIGQGANEQYF.

The gene calls are TRBV19 and TRBJ1-1; D possibly corresponds to TRBD1 (6 bases). In germline, CDR1 is LNHDA, CDR2 SQIVND (reference sequence). Trimming took 4 bases from V and 1 from J, leaving 7 bases between them. The length of the CDR3 is 13 residues. CDR3 amino acids: CASSTDRNTEAFF. The DNA for the CDR3 is TGTGCCAGTAGTACGGACAGGAACACTGAAGCTTTCTTT.

CDR3: CASRRDRTVNTEAFF. As DNA, the CDR3 is TGTGCCAGTCGTCGGGACAGGACCGTGAACACTGAAGCTTTCTTT. The chain has TRBV11-2 and TRBJ1-1, with 8 bases aligning to TRBD1. Unmatched junction bases numbered 9, after V lost 9 bases and J lost 0 bases. CDR3 length: 15 residues. Germline V gives CDR1 SGHAT, CDR2 FQNNGV.